The present T cell receptor beta chain was sequenced within a study of Graves' ophthalmopathy and Graves' hyperthyroidism. Background on the study: Samples of peripheral blood were obtained at initial diagnosis, prior to treatment of any kind.

The V gene's germline CDR1 is SGHAT and CDR2 FQNNGV. This CDR3 region has 14 residues. The V end was cut by 2 bases, the J end by 5 bases, with 12 bases between. TCR beta CDR3 amplification used RNA transcripts. An initial RT-PCR round employing HTBI primers preceded a second-round multiplex PCR. TCRdb passed the multiplex PCR reads through MiXCR, listing each CDR3 protein once. The sample lists 360,000 or so distinct CDR3 sequences; roughly 18% were seen once. As concerns this clonotype: Its specificity is not known.

General observations from the study: A classifier, a 13-signature model, separated ophthalmopathy from stable hyperthyroidism with more than 85% sensitivity and approximately 80% specificity.

Ophthalmopathy in the donors was of moderate-to-severe activity, with CAS ≥3, NOSPECS ≥4 and duration under 3 months. Orbital computed tomography and thyroid ultrasound, along with TRAb, serum thyroxine and clinical symptoms, underpinned diagnosis. Sequenced material: peripheral blood. This chain joins TRBV11-2 and TRBJ1-1; D unclear. The origin of this receptor is a woman in her late teens or twenties with Graves' ophthalmopathy. CDR3 protein: CASSLRVGRTEAFF. The CDR3 DNA follows: TGTGCCAGCAGCTTAAGGGTGGGCCGGACTGAAGCTTTCTTT.